Detailed here is one T cell receptor (beta chain). With 3 bases clipped from V and 5 bases from J, the junction kept 7 bases outside the gene matches. Germline V lookup: CDR1 SEHNR, CDR2 FQNEAQ (reference sequence). This CDR3 spans 15 amino acids. This record belongs to a study of blood T cell repertoires in COVID-19. Study-wide background: Whether acute or convalescent, the COVID-19 samples came from the United States, Italy and Spain. The analysed material was cDNA or gDNA that came from T cells, B-cell-depleted T cells, or PBMCs.

Original handling: It was from reference gene primer amplification that nucleated cell counts were estimated. Sequencing used immunoSEQ multiplex PCR; TCRdb keeps in-frame clones, though not all of them. That table furnishes V, J and clone size, whereas the DNA furnished D and trimming. The data contain some 380,000 clones, more than 70% of them singletons. The chain is built from TRBV7-9 and TRBJ1-1; 9 bases map to TRBD1. The specimen sequenced was PBMCs or T cells enriched from blood (not recorded which). The source is a young man who had recovered from COVID-19. The CDR3 spells CASSFSGQGRTEAFF. The CDR3 bases are TGTGCCAGCAGCTTTTCGGGACAGGGAAGAACTGAAGCTTTCTTT.